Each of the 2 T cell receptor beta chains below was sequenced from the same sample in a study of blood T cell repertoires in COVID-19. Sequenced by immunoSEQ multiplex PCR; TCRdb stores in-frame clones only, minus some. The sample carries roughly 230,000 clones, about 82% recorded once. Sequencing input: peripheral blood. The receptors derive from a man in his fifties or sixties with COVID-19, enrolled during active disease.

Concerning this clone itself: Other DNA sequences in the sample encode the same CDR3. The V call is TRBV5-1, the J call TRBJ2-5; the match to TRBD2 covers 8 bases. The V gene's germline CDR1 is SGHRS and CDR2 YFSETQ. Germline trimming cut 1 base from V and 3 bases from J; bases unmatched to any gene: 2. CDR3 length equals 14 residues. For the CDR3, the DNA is TGCGCCAGCAGCTTGAGCGGGGGCAAAGAGACCCAGTACTTC. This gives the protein CASSLSGGKETQYF.

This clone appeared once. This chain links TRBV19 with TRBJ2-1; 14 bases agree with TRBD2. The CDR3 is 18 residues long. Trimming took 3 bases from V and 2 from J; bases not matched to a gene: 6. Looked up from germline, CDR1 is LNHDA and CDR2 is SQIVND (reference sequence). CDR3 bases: TGTGCCAGTAGTATCACGGGACTAGCGGGGGTTACCTACAATGAGCAGTTCTTC. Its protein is CASSITGLAGVTYNEQFF.